This T cell receptor beta chain was captured in a study of Ad26.COV2.S vaccination and SARS-CoV-2 variants. Study outcomes and limitations: TCR breadth and depth estimates may have understated total T cell responses.

Libraries were prepared by immunoSEQ multiplex PCR; TCRdb keeps only in-frame clonotypes and omits some of them. Of more than 300,000 clones in the sample, around four fifths are singletons; the top ten hold under 2.5%. Indicated treatment: some 20 received Ad26.COV2.S at low or high dose, single or two shots; a few received placebo; per-sample allocation not given. Sampling was done on day 63 after the first vaccine or placebo injection. An adult donor aged 18-55 years was enrolled in Boston. This clone appeared a few times. Its antigen is undetermined. The CDR3 totals 15 residues. Germline V CDR1 and CDR2: LNHDA, SQIVND (reference sequence). V lost 5 bases, J lost 5 bases, and 9 bases stayed unmatched.

Here the sequenced sample was peripheral blood, taken in a trial of Ad26.COV2.S vaccine versus placebo. This sequence originates from a person between 18 and 65 years old who received the Ad26.COV2.S COVID-19 vaccine or a placebo. The rearrangement uses TRBV19 and TRBJ2-3; 8 nucleotides agree with TRBD1. The chain's CDR3 is CASSLDRAARDTQYF. In DNA form, the CDR3 reads TGTGCCAGTAGTCTGGACAGGGCTGCAAGAGATACGCAGTATTTT.